What follows are 18 T cell receptor beta chains derived from one specimen sequenced in a study of blood T cell repertoires in COVID-19. Libraries were prepared by immunoSEQ multiplex PCR; TCRdb keeps only in-frame clonotypes and omits some of them. The sample shows 60,000 to 95,000 clones, about 87% of them seen only once. Sequencing was performed on peripheral blood. The receptors shown here come from a woman in her 50s with acute or convalescent COVID-19.

The genes are TRBV19 and TRBJ1-2; no clear D gene. V was cut by 2 bases and J by 1 base, with 5 bases left in between. The CDR3 is 13 amino acids. Germline V lookup: CDR1 LNHDA, CDR2 SQIVND (reference sequence). DNA for the CDR3: TGTGCCAGTAGTATACTAGTTAACTATGGCTACACCTTC. Translated, it gives CASSILVNYGYTF.

V and J are TRBV19 and TRBJ1-5; 10 bases map to TRBD1. Trimming at V came to 6 bases and at J to 4 bases, leaving 6 bases not matched to a gene. CDR1 LNHDA and CDR2 SQIVND come from the germline V gene (reference sequence). The CDR3 is 15 amino acids. The CDR3 region has the DNA TGTGCCAGTAGCCGCGACAGGGGGCAAAATCAGCCCCAGCATTTT. It translates to CASSRDRGQNQPQHF. Together with reference TRBV19 and TRBJ1-5, the CDR3 gives the full variable domain: DGGITQSPKYLFRKEGQNVTLSCEQNLNHDAMYWYRQDPGQGLRLIYYSQIVNDFQKGDIAEGYSVSREKKESFPLTVTSAQKNPTAFYLCASSRDRGQNQPQHFGDGTRLSIL.

V is TRBV19 and J is TRBJ1-1, with no clear D. Per the germline V gene, CDR1 is LNHDA and CDR2 is SQIVND (reference sequence). V was cut by 4 bases and J by 4 bases, with 7 bases left in between. This CDR3 comprises 12 residues. CDR3 sequence reads: CASSNGLTEAFF. DNA of the CDR3: TGTGCCAGTAGTAATGGGCTCACTGAAGCTTTCTTT.

V gene TRBV28 combines with J gene TRBJ1-5, with D tentatively TRBD1 (6 bases). V was trimmed by 6 bases and J by 3 bases, leaving 12 bases between them. The germline V gene has CDR1 MDHEN and CDR2 SYDVKM. This CDR3 spans 14 amino acids. The CDR3 spells CASRPGQNNQPQHF. CDR3 bases: TGTGCCAGCAGACCCGGACAGAACAATCAGCCCCAGCATTTT.

This clone came up once. V gene TRBV5-1 combines with J gene TRBJ1-2; D perhaps matches TRBD1 (6 bases). V dropped 5 bases and J dropped 5 bases, with 25 bases sitting between them. CDR1 is SGHRS, CDR2 YFSETQ, per germline. The CDR3 consists of 17 residues. Here the CDR3 DNA reads TGCGCCAGCAGAAATAATGAAGGACAGACGTTAAGATATGGCTACACCTTC. It specifies CASRNNEGQTLRYGYTF.

V is TRBV7-6 and J is TRBJ2-7, with a tentative D call TRBD2 (5 bases). Trimming cost V 2 bases and J 7 bases, with 15 bases left between them. CDR1 is SGHVS and CDR2 is FNYEAQ in the germline V gene. This CDR3 is 14 amino acids long. The CDR3 nucleotides read TGTGCCAGCAGCTTACCCGGCACCGGGGTTGAGCAGTACTTC. It specifies CASSLPGTGVEQYF.

The chain uses TRBV7-9 and TRBJ2-2; 9 bases are shared with TRBD1. The V gene end was trimmed by 5 bases and the J gene end by 7 bases; junction bases not matched to a gene: 11. Germline values: CDR1 SEHNR, CDR2 FQNEAQ (reference sequence). The CDR3 totals 16 residues. The CDR3 spells CASSRARDRAIGELFF. The CDR3 region has the DNA TGTGCCAGCAGCCGTGCCAGGGACAGGGCTATCGGGGAGCTGTTTTTT.

A few counts support this clone. The chain carries TRBV12-3 or TRBV12-4 and TRBJ1-1; the D is unclear. V was trimmed by 2 bases and J by 5 bases, leaving 9 bases between them. This CDR3 has 13 amino acids. The CDR3 region has the DNA TGTGCCAGCAGTTTATCGAGGGAAACTGAAGCTTTCTTT. Amino acid sequence: CASSLSRETEAFF.

This chain joins TRBV11-2 and TRBJ2-7; 9 bases match TRBD1. This CDR3 comprises 16 residues. Germline trimming cut 4 bases from V and 1 base from J; bases unmatched to any gene: 8. The germline CDR1 and CDR2 sequences are SGHAT and FQNNGV. In nucleotides, the CDR3 is TGTGCCAGCAGCTCCCGATTCGGGACAGGGTCCTACGAGCAGTACTTC. Amino acid sequence: CASSSRFGTGSYEQYF.

This chain uses TRBV7-6 with TRBJ2-5; TRBD2 matches 8 bases. The CDR3 totals 15 residues. Germline lookup yields CDR1 SGHVS and CDR2 FNYEAQ. The V and J ends lost 2 bases and 3 bases, in that order; junction bases with no gene match: 5. CDR3 amino acids: CASSLPSGYEETQYF. DNA of the CDR3: TGTGCCAGCAGCTTACCTAGCGGGTACGAAGAGACCCAGTACTTC.

This clone was counted a single time. This chain connects TRBV6-6 to TRBJ2-1; perhaps TRBD1 as D (5 bases). The CDR3 contains 15 residues. Germline V CDR1 and CDR2: MNHNY, SVGAGI (reference sequence). V was clipped by 6 bases and J by 8 bases, with 20 bases between them. The CDR3, as DNA: TGTGCCAGCAGCCGTCTGACGAACCTAGGGGATGAGCAGTTCTTC. The encoded protein is CASSRLTNLGDEQFF.

This chain connects TRBV4-2 to TRBJ1-2, with 10 bases fitting TRBD1. Per the germline V gene, CDR1 is LGHNA and CDR2 is YNFKEQ. V gave up 3 bases and J gave up 7 bases; unmatched junction bases: 8. The CDR3 has 15 amino acids. CDR3 coding DNA: TGTGCCAGCAGCCAGACGGACAGGGGGGGTGTTGGCTACACCTTC. It codes for CASSQTDRGGVGYTF.

The chain joins TRBV28 to TRBJ1-1; the D gene is possibly TRBD1 (5 bases). The CDR3 consists of 11 residues. The germline CDR1 and CDR2 sequences are MDHEN and SYDVKM. V lost 6 bases, J lost 5 bases, and 7 bases lay in between. For the CDR3, the DNA is TGTGCCAGCAGGGGGCGTACTGAAGCTTTCTTT. Translated, it gives CASRGRTEAFF.

Of note for this clone: Mismatch with germline at one junction end may stem from a read error. The chain is built from TRBV28 and TRBJ1-3; unclear D gene. This CDR3 region has 14 residues. CDR1 and CDR2 from the germline V gene are MDHEN and SYDVKM. The DNA of the CDR3 is TGTGCCAGCGGTTTATCAGTTCCTGGAAACACCATATATTTT. Protein: CASGLSVPGNTIYF.

A single count supports this clone. The chain joins TRBV18 to TRBJ2-1; D is undetermined. Germline CDR1 KGHSH, CDR2 LQKENI. The V end was cut by 3 bases, the J end by 8 bases, with 5 bases between. This CDR3 region has 11 residues. CDR3: CASSPRDEQFF. As DNA, the CDR3 is TGTGCCAGCTCACCCCGGGATGAGCAGTTCTTC.

This clone was picked up a small number of times. The chain has TRBV19 and TRBJ1-4; tentative D call: TRBD1 (6 bases). V lost 7 bases to trimming and J lost 3 bases, with 12 bases between them. The CDR3 has 14 amino acids. Germline V gene lookup returns CDR1 LNHDA and CDR2 SQIVND (reference sequence). CDR3 loop: CASTGVSANEKLFF. DNA of the CDR3: TGTGCCAGTACAGGGGTATCGGCTAATGAAAAACTGTTTTTT.

The chain has TRBV4-2 and TRBJ2-3, with TRBD2 matching over 10 bases. Germline V gives CDR1 LGHNA, CDR2 YNFKEQ. The V gene end was trimmed by 1 base and the J gene end by 15 bases; junction bases not matched to a gene: 13. This CDR3 has 15 residues. The CDR3: CASSQVRAGGPGGYF. In DNA, the CDR3 is TGTGCCAGCAGCCAAGTACGAGCGGGAGGGCCAGGGGGCTATTTT.

The rearrangement uses TRBV12-3 or TRBV12-4 and TRBJ2-7; D call uncertain. CDR3 length: 12 amino acids. V lost 4 bases and J lost 2, with 6 bases in between. The CDR3 here is CASSSYPYEQYF. CDR3 in DNA: TGTGCCAGCAGTTCCTACCCCTACGAGCAGTACTTC.